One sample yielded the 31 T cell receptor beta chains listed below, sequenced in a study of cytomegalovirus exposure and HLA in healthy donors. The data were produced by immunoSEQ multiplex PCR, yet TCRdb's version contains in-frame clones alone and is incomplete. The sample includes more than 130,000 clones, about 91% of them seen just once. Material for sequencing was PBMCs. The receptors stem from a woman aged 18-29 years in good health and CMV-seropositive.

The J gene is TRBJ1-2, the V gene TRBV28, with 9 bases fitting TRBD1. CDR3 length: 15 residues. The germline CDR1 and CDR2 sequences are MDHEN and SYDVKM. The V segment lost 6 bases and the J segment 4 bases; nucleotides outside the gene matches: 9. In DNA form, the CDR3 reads TGTGCCAGCAGGCCGCCCGGACAGGGGACCTATGGCTACACCTTC. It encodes CASRPPGQGTYGYTF.

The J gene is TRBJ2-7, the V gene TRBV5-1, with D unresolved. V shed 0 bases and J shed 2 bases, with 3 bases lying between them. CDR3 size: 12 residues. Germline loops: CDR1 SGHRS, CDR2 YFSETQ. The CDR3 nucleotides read TGCGCCAGCAGCTTGGATACCTACGAGCAGTACTTC. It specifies CASSLDTYEQYF.

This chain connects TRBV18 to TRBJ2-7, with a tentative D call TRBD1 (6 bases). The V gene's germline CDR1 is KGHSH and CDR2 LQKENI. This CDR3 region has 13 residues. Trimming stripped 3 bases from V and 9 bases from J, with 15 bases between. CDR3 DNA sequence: TGTGCCAGCTCACCGAACAGGGAGTTGGGGCAGTACTTC. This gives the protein CASSPNRELGQYF.

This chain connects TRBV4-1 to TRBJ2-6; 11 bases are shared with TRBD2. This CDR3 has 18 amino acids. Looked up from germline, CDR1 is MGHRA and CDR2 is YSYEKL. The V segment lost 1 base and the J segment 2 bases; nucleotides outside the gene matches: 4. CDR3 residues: CASSQAIAGGPGANVLTF. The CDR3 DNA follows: TGCGCCAGCAGCCAAGCTATAGCGGGGGGGCCTGGGGCCAACGTCCTGACTTTC.

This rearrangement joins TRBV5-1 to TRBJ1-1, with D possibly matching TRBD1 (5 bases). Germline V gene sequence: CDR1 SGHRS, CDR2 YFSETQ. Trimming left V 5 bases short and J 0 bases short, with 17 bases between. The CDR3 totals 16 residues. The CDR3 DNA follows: TGCGCCAGCAGGGGGCAGCGACACAACATGAACACTGAAGCTTTCTTT. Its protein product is CASRGQRHNMNTEAFF.

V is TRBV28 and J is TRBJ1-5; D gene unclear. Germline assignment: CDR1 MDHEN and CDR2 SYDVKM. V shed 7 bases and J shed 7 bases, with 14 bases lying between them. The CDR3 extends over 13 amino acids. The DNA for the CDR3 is TGTGCCAGCACTCCACAGATGTCACAGCCCCAGCATTTT. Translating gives CASTPQMSQPQHF.

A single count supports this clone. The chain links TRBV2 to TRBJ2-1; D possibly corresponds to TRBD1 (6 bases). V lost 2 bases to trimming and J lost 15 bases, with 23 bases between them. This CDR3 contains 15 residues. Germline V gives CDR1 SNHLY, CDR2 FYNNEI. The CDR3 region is CASSEFGEGVRTAFF. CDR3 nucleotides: TGTGCCAGCAGTGAATTCGGTGAGGGGGTGAGGACCGCGTTCTTC.

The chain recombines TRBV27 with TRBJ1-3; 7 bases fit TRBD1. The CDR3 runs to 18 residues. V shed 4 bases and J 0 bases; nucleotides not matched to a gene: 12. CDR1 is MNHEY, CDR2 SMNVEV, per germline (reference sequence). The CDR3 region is CASSSKARDRDSGNTIYF. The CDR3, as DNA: TGTGCCAGCAGTTCGAAGGCTCGTGACAGGGACTCTGGAAACACCATATATTTT.

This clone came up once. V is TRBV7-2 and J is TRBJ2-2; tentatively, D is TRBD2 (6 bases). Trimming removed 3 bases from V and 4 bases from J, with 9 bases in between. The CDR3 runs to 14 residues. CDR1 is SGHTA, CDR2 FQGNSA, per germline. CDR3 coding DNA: TGTGCCAGCAGCTTCCAGGGAGGCACCGGGGAGCTGTTTTTT. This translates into CASSFQGGTGELFF.

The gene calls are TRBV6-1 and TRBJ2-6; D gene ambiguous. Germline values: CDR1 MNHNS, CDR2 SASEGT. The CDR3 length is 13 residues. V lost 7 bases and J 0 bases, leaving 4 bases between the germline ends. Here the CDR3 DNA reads TGTGCCAGCACCAGCTCTGGGGCCAACGTCCTGACTTTC. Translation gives CASTSSGANVLTF.

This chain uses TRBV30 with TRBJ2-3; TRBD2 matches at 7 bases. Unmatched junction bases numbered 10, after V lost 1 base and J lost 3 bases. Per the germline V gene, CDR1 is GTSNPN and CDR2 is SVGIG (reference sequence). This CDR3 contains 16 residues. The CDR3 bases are TGTGCCTGGAGTGACCCTAAAGGGCGGGGGACAGATACGCAGTATTTT. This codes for CAWSDPKGRGTDTQYF.

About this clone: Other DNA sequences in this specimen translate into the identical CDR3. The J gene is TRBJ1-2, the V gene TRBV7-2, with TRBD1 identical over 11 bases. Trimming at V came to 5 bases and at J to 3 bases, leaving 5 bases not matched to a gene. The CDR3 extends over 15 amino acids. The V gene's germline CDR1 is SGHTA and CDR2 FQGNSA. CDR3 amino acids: CASSLRTGGDYGYTF. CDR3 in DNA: TGTGCCAGCAGCCTAAGGACAGGGGGCGACTATGGCTACACCTTC.

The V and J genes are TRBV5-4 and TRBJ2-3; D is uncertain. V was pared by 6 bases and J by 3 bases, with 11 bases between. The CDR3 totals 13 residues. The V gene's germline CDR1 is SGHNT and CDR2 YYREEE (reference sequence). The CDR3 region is CASTDKNTDTQYF. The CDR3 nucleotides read TGTGCCAGCACCGACAAAAATACAGATACGCAGTATTTT.

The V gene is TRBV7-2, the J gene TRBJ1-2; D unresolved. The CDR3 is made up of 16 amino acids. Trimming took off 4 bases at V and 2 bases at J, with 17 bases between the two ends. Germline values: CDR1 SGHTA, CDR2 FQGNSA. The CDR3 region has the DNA TGTGCCAGCAGCTCACGATCGTCGACGGGAAACTATGGCTACACCTTC. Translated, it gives CASSSRSSTGNYGYTF. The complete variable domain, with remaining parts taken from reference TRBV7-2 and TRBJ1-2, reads GAGVSQSPSNKVTEKGKDVELRCDPISGHTALYWYRQSLGQGLEFLIYFQGNSAPDKSGLPSDRFSAERTGGSVSTLTIQRTQQEDSAVYLCASSSRSSTGNYGYTFGSGTRLTVV.

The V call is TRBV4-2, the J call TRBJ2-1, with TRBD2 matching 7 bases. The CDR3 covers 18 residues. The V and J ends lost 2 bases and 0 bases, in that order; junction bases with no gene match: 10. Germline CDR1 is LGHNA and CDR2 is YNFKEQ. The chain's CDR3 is CASSQSLAAIPSYNEQFF. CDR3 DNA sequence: TGTGCCAGCAGCCAATCCCTAGCGGCAATCCCCTCCTACAATGAGCAGTTCTTC.

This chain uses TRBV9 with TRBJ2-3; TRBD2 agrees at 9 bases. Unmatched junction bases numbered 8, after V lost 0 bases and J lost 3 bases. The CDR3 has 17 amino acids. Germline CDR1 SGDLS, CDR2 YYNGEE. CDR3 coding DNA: TGTGCCAGCAGCGTAGAAAGTGCGGGGGGGCGGACAGATACGCAGTATTTT. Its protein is CASSVESAGGRTDTQYF.

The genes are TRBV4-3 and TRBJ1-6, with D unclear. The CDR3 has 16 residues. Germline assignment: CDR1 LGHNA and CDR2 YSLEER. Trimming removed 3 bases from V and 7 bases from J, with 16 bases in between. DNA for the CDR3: TGCGCCAGCAGCCAGGAGGCTGGTGGCCACAATTCACCCCTCCACTTT. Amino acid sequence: CASSQEAGGHNSPLHF.

The CDR3 here is CASRLAELNTGELFF. CDR3 coding DNA: TGTGCCAGCAGACTAGCGGAGCTGAACACCGGGGAGCTGTTTTTT. The chain joins TRBV2 to TRBJ2-2, with TRBD2 identical over 8 bases. Germline CDR1 and CDR2: SNHLY and FYNNEI. V gave up 6 bases and J gave up 1 base; unmatched junction bases: 4. The CDR3 extends over 15 amino acids.

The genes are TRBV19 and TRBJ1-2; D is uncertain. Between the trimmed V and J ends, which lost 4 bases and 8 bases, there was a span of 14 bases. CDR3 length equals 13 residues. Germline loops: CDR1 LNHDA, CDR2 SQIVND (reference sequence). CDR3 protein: CASSSLGRGGYTF. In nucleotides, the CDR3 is TGTGCCAGTAGTAGCCTTGGGAGAGGGGGCTACACCTTC.

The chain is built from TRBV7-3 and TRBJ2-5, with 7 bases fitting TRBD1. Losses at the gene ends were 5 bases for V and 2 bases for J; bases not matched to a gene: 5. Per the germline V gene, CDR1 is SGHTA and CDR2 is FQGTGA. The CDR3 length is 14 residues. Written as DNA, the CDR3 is TGTGCCAGCAGCAAACCGGGACAGCAAGAGACCCAGTACTTC. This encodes CASSKPGQQETQYF. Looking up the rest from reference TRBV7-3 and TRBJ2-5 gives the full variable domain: GAGVSQTPSNKVTEKGKYVELRCDPISGHTALYWYRQSLGQGPEFLIYFQGTGAADDSGLPNDRFFAVRPEGSVSTLKIQRTERGDSAVYLCASSKPGQQETQYFGPGTRLLVL.

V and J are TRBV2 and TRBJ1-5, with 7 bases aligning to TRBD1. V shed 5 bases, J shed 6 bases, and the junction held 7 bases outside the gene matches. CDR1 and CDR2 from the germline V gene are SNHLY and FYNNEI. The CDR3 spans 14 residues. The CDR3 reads CASSYGDRAQPQHF. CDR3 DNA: TGTGCCAGCAGTTATGGAGACAGGGCTCAGCCCCAGCATTTT.

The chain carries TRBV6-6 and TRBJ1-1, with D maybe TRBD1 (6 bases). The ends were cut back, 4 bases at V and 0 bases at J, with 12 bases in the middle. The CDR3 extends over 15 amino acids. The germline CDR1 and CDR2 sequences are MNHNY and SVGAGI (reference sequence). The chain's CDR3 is CASSSRTAMNTEAFF. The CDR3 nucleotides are TGTGCCAGCAGTTCGCGGACAGCTATGAACACTGAAGCTTTCTTT.

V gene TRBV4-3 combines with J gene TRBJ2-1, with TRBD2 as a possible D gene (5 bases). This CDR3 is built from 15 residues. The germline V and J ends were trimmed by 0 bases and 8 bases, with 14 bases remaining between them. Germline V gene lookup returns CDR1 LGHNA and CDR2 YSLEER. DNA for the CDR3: TGCGCCAGCAGCCAAGATTTTACGGGGTCTGATGAGCAGTTCTTC. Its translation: CASSQDFTGSDEQFF.

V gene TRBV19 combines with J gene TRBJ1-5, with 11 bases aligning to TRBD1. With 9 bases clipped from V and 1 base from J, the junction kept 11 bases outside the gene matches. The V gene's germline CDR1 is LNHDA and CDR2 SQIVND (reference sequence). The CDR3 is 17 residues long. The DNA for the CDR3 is TGTGCCAGCGGGGACAGGGGGTTACAGGCGAGCAATCAGCCCCAGCATTTT. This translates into CASGDRGLQASNQPQHF.

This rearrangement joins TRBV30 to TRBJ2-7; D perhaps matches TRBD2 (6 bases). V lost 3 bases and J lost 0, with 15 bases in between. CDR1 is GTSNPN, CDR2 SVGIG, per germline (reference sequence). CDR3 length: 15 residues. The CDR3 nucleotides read TGTGCCTGGAGGCGCCCGGGGGTTAGCTCCTACGAGCAGTACTTC. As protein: CAWRRPGVSSYEQYF.

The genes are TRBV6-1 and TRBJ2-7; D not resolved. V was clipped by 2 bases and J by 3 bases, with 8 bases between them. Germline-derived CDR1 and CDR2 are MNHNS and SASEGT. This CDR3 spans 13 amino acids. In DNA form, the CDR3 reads TGTGCCAGCAGTGAACTCCGAGGCTACGAGCAGTACTTC. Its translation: CASSELRGYEQYF.

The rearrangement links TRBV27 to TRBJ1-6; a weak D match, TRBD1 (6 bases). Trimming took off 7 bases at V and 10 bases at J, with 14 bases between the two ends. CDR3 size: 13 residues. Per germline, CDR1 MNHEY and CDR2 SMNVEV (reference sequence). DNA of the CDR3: TGTGCCAGCACGGTCCAGGGGAGATCACCCCTCCACTTT. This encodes CASTVQGRSPLHF.

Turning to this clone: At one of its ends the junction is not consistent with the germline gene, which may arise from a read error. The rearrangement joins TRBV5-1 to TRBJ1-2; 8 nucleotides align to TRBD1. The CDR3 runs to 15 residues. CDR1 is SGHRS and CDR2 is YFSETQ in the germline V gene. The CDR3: CASSLNQGAKYGYTF. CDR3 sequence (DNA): TGCGCCAGCAGCTTGAACCAGGGGGCTAAGTATGGCTACACCTTC.

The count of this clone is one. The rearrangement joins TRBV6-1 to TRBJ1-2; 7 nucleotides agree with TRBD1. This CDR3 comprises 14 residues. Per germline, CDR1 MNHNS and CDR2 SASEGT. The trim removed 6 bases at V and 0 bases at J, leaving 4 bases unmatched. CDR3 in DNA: TGTGCCAGCAGCAGACAGGGCGCTAACTATGGCTACACCTTC. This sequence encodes CASSRQGANYGYTF.

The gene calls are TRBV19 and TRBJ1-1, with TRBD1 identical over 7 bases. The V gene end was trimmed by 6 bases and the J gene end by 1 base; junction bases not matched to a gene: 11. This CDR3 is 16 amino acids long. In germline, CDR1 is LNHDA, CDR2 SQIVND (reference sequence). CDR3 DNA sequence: TGTGCCAGTAGGCTTACGGTAGACAGGGAGAACACTGAAGCTTTCTTT. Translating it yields CASRLTVDRENTEAFF.

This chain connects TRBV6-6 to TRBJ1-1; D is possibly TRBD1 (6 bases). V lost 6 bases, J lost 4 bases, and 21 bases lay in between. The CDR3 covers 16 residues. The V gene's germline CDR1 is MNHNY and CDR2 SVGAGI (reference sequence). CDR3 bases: TGTGCCAGCAGCCCTGGCGGGGGCCGGATAGGCACTGAAGCTTTCTTT. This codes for CASSPGGGRIGTEAFF.